The TCR beta chain described here comes from a study of CD8 T cells in ankylosing spondylitis. Study-level results: Disease-linked clones reportedly concentrated significantly in matched ankylosing spondylitis synovial fluid. Disease-linked clones bore a CD8+ phenotype, appearing relatively rarely in peripheral blood. Ankylosing spondylitis blood seemed to carry a telltale TCR beta motif made of about 8 highly homologous variants.

Germline V gene sequence: CDR1 SGHRS, CDR2 YFSETQ. The junction had 7 bases not matched to a gene; V was cut back by 5 bases and J by 0 bases. There are 15 residues in the CDR3. Scientists made TCR beta libraries using quantitative 5'-RACE with molecular barcodes. TCRdb processed the 5' RACE reads anew with MiXCR; each CDR3 protein has one entry. Of around 250,000 distinct CDR3 sequences in the sample, around 11% are singletons; the top ten hold roughly 6.8%. Concerning this clonotype itself: Its antigen is not known.

The chain couples TRBV5-1 to TRBJ2-7; 8 nucleotides align to TRBD2. The sample consisted of blood, either unsorted or a sorted T cell fraction (not recorded which). The TCR was taken from a male donor with ankylosing spondylitis or in good health (not recorded which). CDR3 DNA sequence: TGCGCCAGCAGTAGTCTGCGGGGGGCCTCCTACGAGCAGTACTTC. Translation: CASSSLRGASYEQYF.